The sequence of this T cell receptor (beta chain) was determined in a study of blood T cell repertoires in COVID-19. Across the whole study: There were acute and convalescent COVID-19 samples, and they came from the United States, Italy and Spain.

TCRdb's copy holds only in-frame clones and misses some; the assay was immunoSEQ multiplex PCR. Here the sample spans under 200,000 clones, 85% being singletons. This clone was observed a few times. The CDR3 spans 15 residues. From germline, CDR1 is LNHDA and CDR2 SQIVND (reference sequence). J lost 3 bases, V lost 5 bases, and 8 bases had no gene match. The chain links TRBV19 to TRBJ2-7; TRBD2 matches 9 bases. This TCR was recovered from a man aged 60 to 69 with COVID-19, enrolled during active disease. Specimen: peripheral blood. CDR3 sequence (DNA): TGTGCCAGTAGTTCGCCTCGACTAGCGGTCTACGAGCAGTACTTC. Translating it yields CASSSPRLAVYEQYF. Complete variable domain (other parts from reference TRBV19 and TRBJ2-7): DGGITQSPKYLFRKEGQNVTLSCEQNLNHDAMYWYRQDPGQGLRLIYYSQIVNDFQKGDIAEGYSVSREKKESFPLTVTSAQKNPTAFYLCASSSPRLAVYEQYFGPGTRLTVT.